This T cell receptor (beta chain) was recovered during a study of cytomegalovirus exposure and HLA in healthy donors. General study points: In vitro assays verified that a few CMV-associated chains recognized CMV antigens specifically.

PCR was performed using 60 Vbeta and 13 Jbeta primers. Generated by immunoSEQ multiplex PCR, the TCRdb table keeps only in-frame clones and is missing some. The data show approximately 150,000 clones, around 78% seen once. Germline values: CDR1 SGHVS, CDR2 FNYEAQ. J was trimmed by 5 bases and V by 2 bases; bases with no gene match: 4. The CDR3 contains 15 residues. This clone appeared a few times. The antigen is not known. The source of this sequence is a woman under 30 in good health and CMV-seronegative. The chain combines TRBV7-6 with TRBJ2-5; 11 bases fit TRBD2. The sample taken for sequencing was PBMCs. This chain's CDR3 is CASSLLWTSGETQYF. CDR3 coding DNA: TGTGCCAGCAGCTTACTATGGACTAGCGGGGAGACCCAGTACTTC.